This T cell receptor (beta chain) came from a study of T cell responses to AZD1222 COVID-19 vaccine. Overall study results and limits: Targets within unmutated variant regions were reportedly found for nearly half of spike-specific TCRs. Donors skewed white British and female; clonal diversity was possibly underestimated.

Worth noting for this clone: No antigen is known for it.

Clones were read by immunoSEQ multiplex PCR, and TCRdb kept only the in-frame ones, dropping some. Of roughly 120,000 clones in the sample, around 92% were seen once. This clonotype was sampled from an adult in good health. Sequences were derived from peripheral blood, sampled on day 0 of AZD1222 vaccination.

The CDR3 bases are TGTGCCAGCAGCCAAGTGCTCCAAGAGACCCAGTACTTC. Protein: CASSQVLQETQYF. The rearrangement uses TRBV3-1 (or the pseudogene TRBV3-2) and TRBJ2-5; D not certain. V lost 1 base, J lost 1 base, and 4 bases lay in between. Germline CDR1 is LGHDT and CDR2 is YNNKEL (reference sequence). The CDR3 runs to 13 residues.